The present TCR beta chain was sequenced within a study of blood T cell repertoires in COVID-19. Study context: Sample material is recorded as cDNA or gDNA derived from T cells, B-cell-depleted T cells, or PBMCs.

The germline V gene encodes CDR1 KGHDR and CDR2 SFDVKD. The CDR3 is made up of 12 amino acids. Trimming left V 6 bases short and J 2 bases short, with 3 bases between. Under the authors' procedure: Reference gene primer amplification gave nucleated cell count estimates. The protocol was immunoSEQ multiplex PCR, while the TCRdb copy is restricted to in-frame clones and leaves out a portion. Clonal size and the V and J genes are those of that table, whereas D and trimming came from the DNA. Of approximately 130,000 clones in the sample, 75% to 90% were seen once. The rearrangement joins TRBV24-1 to TRBJ2-2; D uncertain. The sample consisted of peripheral blood. This TCR came from a man in his forties or fifties with active COVID-19. The CDR3 protein is CATSLNTGELFF. Written as DNA, the CDR3 is TGTGCCACCAGTCTAAACACCGGGGAGCTGTTTTTT.